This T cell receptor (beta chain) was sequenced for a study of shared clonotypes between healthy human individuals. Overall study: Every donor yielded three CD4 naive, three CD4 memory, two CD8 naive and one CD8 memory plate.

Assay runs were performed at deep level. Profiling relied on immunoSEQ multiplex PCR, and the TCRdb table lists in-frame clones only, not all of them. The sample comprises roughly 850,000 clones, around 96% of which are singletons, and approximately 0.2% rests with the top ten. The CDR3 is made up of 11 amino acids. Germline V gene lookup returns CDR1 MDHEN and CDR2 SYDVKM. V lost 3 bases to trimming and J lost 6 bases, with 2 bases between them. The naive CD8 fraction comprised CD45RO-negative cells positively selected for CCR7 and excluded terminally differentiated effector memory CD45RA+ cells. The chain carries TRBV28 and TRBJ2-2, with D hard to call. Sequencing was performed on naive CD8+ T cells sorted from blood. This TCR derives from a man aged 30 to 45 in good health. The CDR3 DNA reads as TGTGCCAGCAGTTTGGCCGGGGAGCTGTTTTTT. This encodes CASSLAGELFF.